Following are 17 T cell receptor beta chains from one sample sequenced in a study of CD8 T cells in Susac syndrome. The RNA, roughly 0.45 to 1 ug, was put through reverse transcription using random hexamers. TCRdb reanalysed the immunoSEQ multiplex PCR reads using MiXCR and keeps one entry per CDR3 protein. The data contain nearly 110,000 distinct CDR3 sequences, roughly 94% of them singletons. The specimen sequenced was CD8+ T cells from PBMCs. These receptors originate from a human donor with Susac syndrome.

The chain uses TRBV27 and TRBJ2-7; D might be TRBD2 (6 bases). V was clipped by 5 bases and J by 0 bases, with 14 bases between them. This CDR3 region has 15 residues. Germline CDR1 and CDR2: MNHEY and SMNVEV (reference sequence). The CDR3 reads CASSPPRGTSYEQYF. In DNA, the CDR3 is TGTGCCAGCAGTCCACCTCGGGGGACCTCCTACGAGCAGTACTTC.

The rearrangement links TRBV9 to TRBJ1-2, with 9 bases identical to TRBD1. Germline CDR1 is SGDLS and CDR2 is YYNGEE. The CDR3 has 14 amino acids. J gave up 8 bases and V 4 bases, and 9 bases lay outside the gene matches. The CDR3 region is CASSPGDRVGGYTF. DNA of the CDR3: TGTGCCAGCAGCCCGGGGGACAGGGTCGGAGGCTACACCTTC.

The V and J genes are TRBV15 and TRBJ2-1, with TRBD1 as a possible D gene (6 bases). The CDR3 totals 14 residues. V gave up 6 bases and J gave up 8 bases, with 17 bases separating them. Germline V gene lookup returns CDR1 LNHNV and CDR2 YYDKDF (reference sequence). The CDR3 loop is CATRATGGMDEQFF. Written as DNA, the CDR3 is TGTGCCACCAGGGCGACTGGGGGCATGGATGAGCAGTTCTTC.

This chain links TRBV9 with TRBJ1-2; 7 bases map to TRBD1. CDR3 size: 14 residues. V lost 4 bases, J lost 3 bases, and 6 bases stayed unmatched. Per germline, CDR1 SGDLS and CDR2 YYNGEE. The CDR3 DNA reads as TGTGCCAGCAGCCCCAGGGGGGCGTACTATGGCTACACCTTC. It yields the protein CASSPRGAYYGYTF.

This clonotype appeared once. The chain uses TRBV20-1 and TRBJ2-1; D gene ambiguous. Germline V gives CDR1 DFQATT, CDR2 SNEGSKA (reference sequence). The CDR3 covers 10 residues. The V and J ends lost 6 bases and 3 bases respectively, with 3 bases between them. CDR3 sequence (DNA): TGCAGTGCCCTCTACAATGAGCAGTTCTTC. Amino acids: CSALYNEQFF.

V and J are TRBV20-1 and TRBJ1-6; weak D call: TRBD1 (6 bases). The CDR3 sequence is 16 residues long. Germline V gene sequence: CDR1 DFQATT, CDR2 SNEGSKA (reference sequence). V lost 5 bases to trimming and J lost 9 bases, with 23 bases between them. The CDR3 loop is CSASILQGGDPSPLHF. CDR3 bases: TGCAGTGCTTCCATACTACAGGGAGGAGACCCTTCACCCCTCCACTTT.

This chain uses TRBV4-1 with TRBJ2-1, with TRBD2 matching 7 bases. Germline CDR1 is MGHRA and CDR2 is YSYEKL. The CDR3 spans 17 residues. J was trimmed by 7 bases and V by 1 base; bases with no gene match: 13. The CDR3 sequence: CASSQVIGPSGGNEQFF. Written as DNA, the CDR3 is TGCGCCAGCAGCCAAGTTATAGGGCCCTCCGGGGGGAATGAGCAGTTCTTC.

The CDR3 DNA follows: TGTGCCAGCAGTTTATCTGAGAACACTGAAGCTTTCTTT. Translating it yields CASSLSENTEAFF. The chain joins TRBV12-3 or TRBV12-4 to TRBJ1-1; unclear D gene. V was shortened by 2 bases and J by 1 base, with 5 bases between the two germline ends. The CDR3 totals 13 residues.

The chain links TRBV15 to TRBJ1-5, with a possible D match to TRBD1 (5 bases). The CDR3 spans 15 residues. With 2 bases removed from V and 6 bases from J, the gap between germline ends came to 14 bases. Germline V gene sequence: CDR1 LNHNV, CDR2 YYDKDF (reference sequence). The CDR3 bases are TGTGCCACCAGCAGACTGGGGGGATCAGGTCAGCCCCAGCATTTT. It codes for CATSRLGGSGQPQHF.

The chain carries TRBV14 and TRBJ2-2; D is possibly TRBD1 (5 bases). The CDR3 consists of 16 residues. CDR1 and CDR2 (germline): SGHDN, FVKESK. V was cut by 1 base and J by 4 bases, with 13 bases left in between. The CDR3 spells CASSQAAGPVTGELFF. In nucleotides, the CDR3 is TGTGCCAGCAGCCAAGCGGCAGGGCCTGTCACCGGGGAGCTGTTTTTT.

The V gene is TRBV7-9, the J gene TRBJ1-3; weak D call: TRBD1 (5 bases). The CDR3 consists of 14 residues. V shed 5 bases and J shed 4 bases, with 12 bases lying between them. Germline CDR1 reads SEHNR; CDR2 reads FQNEAQ (reference sequence). CDR3 sequence (DNA): TGTGCCAGCAGCCACAGGTCGAAGGGAAACACCATATATTTT. Its protein product is CASSHRSKGNTIYF.

This clonotype was recorded once. V usage is TRBV12-5 and J usage is TRBJ1-2, with 9 bases lining up with TRBD1. Per germline, CDR1 LGHNT and CDR2 FRNRAP. Trimming removed 5 bases from V and 8 bases from J; junction bases left unmatched: 9. The CDR3 length is 14 residues. This chain's CDR3 is CASGPRPTGGGYTF. The CDR3 DNA is TGTGCTAGTGGTCCGCGCCCGACAGGGGGAGGCTACACCTTC.

The chain couples TRBV27 to TRBJ1-2, with 7 bases matching TRBD1. With V trimmed by 0 bases and J by 5 bases, 12 bases remained unmatched. Germline loops: CDR1 MNHEY, CDR2 SMNVEV (reference sequence). The CDR3 has 17 residues. For the CDR3, the DNA is TGTGCCAGCAGTTTATCGATAGGCACAGGGGAGAAGTATGGCTACACCTTC. Translated, it gives CASSLSIGTGEKYGYTF.

CDR3 sequence: CASSFHRDLKSSYNEQFF. The CDR3 DNA is TGTGCCAGCAGCTTCCACCGGGACCTGAAAAGCTCCTACAATGAGCAGTTCTTC. The J gene is TRBJ2-1, the V gene TRBV7-2; the D call may be TRBD1 or TRBD2 (5 bases each). The ends were cut back, 3 bases at V and 0 bases at J, with 18 bases in the middle. Germline values: CDR1 SGHTA, CDR2 FQGNSA. The CDR3 runs 18 residues.

V is TRBV7-9 and J is TRBJ2-2, with 7 bases aligning to TRBD2. V gave up 5 bases and J gave up 5 bases; unmatched junction bases: 14. Germline CDR1 is SEHNR and CDR2 is FQNEAQ (reference sequence). The CDR3 is made up of 17 amino acids. The chain's CDR3 is CASSPSSKSGVTGELFF. DNA of the CDR3: TGTGCCAGCAGCCCAAGCTCAAAGAGCGGGGTAACCGGGGAGCTGTTTTTT.

The chain couples TRBV29-1 to TRBJ2-2; 11 nucleotides match TRBD1. The junction had 5 bases not matched to a gene; V was cut back by 4 bases and J by 4 bases. CDR1 SQVTM and CDR2 ANQGSEA come from the germline V gene. The CDR3 has 15 residues. CDR3 coding DNA: TGCAGCGTTGTCCCGGGACAGGGGGGCACCGGGGAGCTGTTTTTT. Encoded protein: CSVVPGQGGTGELFF.

This chain links TRBV11-2 with TRBJ2-3; D may be TRBD2 (6 bases). Per the germline V gene, CDR1 is SGHAT and CDR2 is FQNNGV. Trimming shortened V by 7 bases and J by 0 bases, and 14 bases separated the two germline ends. The CDR3 consists of 15 residues. In nucleotides, the CDR3 is TGTGCCAGCAAAAGGAGGGGACCTAGCACAGATACGCAGTATTTT. As protein: CASKRRGPSTDTQYF.